The 21 T cell receptor beta chains reported below all come from one sample, sequenced in a study of identical twins. TCRdb analysed the 5' RACE reads with MiXCR anew, one entry per CDR3 protein. The profile shows about 520,000 distinct CDR3 sequences, roughly 21% of them singletons. The same sample was also studied in work on T cells expressing NK-cell markers.

Sequenced: CD4+ T cells sorted from blood. The receptor source for this set is a woman between 18 and 29 years old in good health.

In this sample, this clonotype turned up a few times. The V call is TRBV5-1, the J call TRBJ1-4; D remains ambiguous. Germline V CDR1 and CDR2: SGHRS, YFSETQ. The V and J ends lost 4 bases and 7 bases respectively, with 14 bases between them. The CDR3 has 14 amino acids. The CDR3 protein is CASSPIARGEKLFF. The CDR3 nucleotides are TGCGCCAGCAGCCCCATCGCTCGTGGTGAAAAACTGTTTTTT.

Of note for this clonotype: This may be a read error, as it is one base from a much larger clone. The rearrangement links TRBV12-3 or TRBV12-4 to TRBJ2-2, with D unclear. This CDR3 spans 12 amino acids. The V end was cut by 4 bases, the J end by 9 bases, with 9 bases between. The CDR3: CASSCRIRELFF. CDR3 in DNA: TGTGCCAGCAGTTGCCGCATCCGGGAGCTGTTTTTT.

This chain links TRBV20-1 with TRBJ2-7; D might be TRBD1 or TRBD2, each matching 5 bases. The germline V gene has CDR1 DFQATT and CDR2 SNEGSKA (reference sequence). This CDR3 region has 15 residues. CDR3 region: CFARDGADYSYEQYF. The DNA of the CDR3 is TGCTTTGCTAGAGATGGGGCAGACTATTCCTACGAGCAGTACTTC.

CDR3 sequence: CASSRRGTGRTEAFF. The CDR3 DNA follows: TGTGCCAGCAGCAGACGAGGGACAGGGAGAACTGAAGCTTTCTTT. The chain combines TRBV5-4 with TRBJ1-1, with TRBD1 matching over 9 bases. Germline V gene data show CDR1 as SGHNT and CDR2 as YYREEE (reference sequence). The CDR3 is 15 amino acids. J gave up 5 bases and V 4 bases, and 9 bases lay outside the gene matches. Full variable domain (rest looked up from reference TRBV5-4 and TRBJ1-1): ETGVTQSPTHLIKTRGQQVTLRCSSQSGHNTVSWYQQALGQGPQFIFQYYREEENGRGNFPPRFSGLQFPNYSSELNVNALELDDSALYLCASSRRGTGRTEAFFGQGTRLTVV.

This clonotype showed up just a few times. The CDR3 is CASSGAGPWETQYF. In DNA form, the CDR3 reads TGTGCCAGCAGCGGTGCGGGGCCCTGGGAGACCCAGTACTTC. V and J are TRBV25-1 and TRBJ2-5; a possible D gene is TRBD2 (6 bases). V gave up 6 bases and J gave up 5 bases, with 16 bases separating them. The CDR3 sequence is 14 residues long. Germline V gives CDR1 MGHDK, CDR2 SYGVNS.

This chain joins TRBV5-1 and TRBJ2-7; D is possibly TRBD1 (6 bases). Trimming took 4 bases from V and 5 from J, leaving 19 bases between them. The CDR3 has 15 amino acids. Germline CDR1 SGHRS, CDR2 YFSETQ. CDR3 sequence reads: CASSLTGQAANEQYF. CDR3 nucleotides: TGCGCCAGCAGCCTGACAGGTCAGGCAGCGAACGAGCAGTACTTC.

The rearrangement joins TRBV24-1 to TRBJ2-2; D call uncertain. The CDR3 extends over 18 amino acids. Germline CDR1 is KGHDR and CDR2 is SFDVKD. Deletions cut 4 bases from V and 6 bases from J, with 23 bases between. The CDR3 bases are TGTGCCACCAGTGAGTGCGTGAGTTGTCGAGCTGCCGCCGGGGAGCTGTTTTTT. Its protein is CATSECVSCRAAAGELFF.

J is TRBJ2-7 and V is TRBV12-3 or TRBV12-4, with D hard to call. The CDR3 extends over 14 amino acids. V lost 3 bases to trimming and J lost 7 bases, with 16 bases between them. This CDR3 reads CASSLRLRPKEQYF. The CDR3 region has the DNA TGTGCCAGCAGTTTGCGTCTGAGACCAAAAGAGCAGTACTTC.

The table lists this clonotype with many counts. This chain uses TRBV5-5 with TRBJ1-2; unclear D gene. The germline gives CDR1 SGHKS, CDR2 YYEKEE (reference sequence). The CDR3 has 13 residues. Trimming shortened V by 2 bases and J by 5 bases, and 10 bases separated the two germline ends. The CDR3 loop is CASSLATLYGYTF. The CDR3 DNA sequence: TGTGCCAGCAGCTTAGCGACACTATATGGCTACACCTTC. Full variable domain (outside the CDR3, taken from reference TRBV5-5 and TRBJ1-2): DAGVTQSPTHLIKTRGQQVTLRCSPISGHKSVSWYQQVLGQGPQFIFQYYEKEERGRGNFPDRFSARQFPNYSSELNVNALLLGDSALYLCASSLATLYGYTFGSGTRLTVV.

This clonotype was picked up a small number of times. The rearrangement uses TRBV7-2 and TRBJ1-5, with D hard to call. This CDR3 comprises 14 residues. Trimming pared 4 bases from V and 4 bases from J, leaving 11 bases between. Germline assignment: CDR1 SGHTA and CDR2 FQGNSA. The CDR3 loop is CASSSQGRNQPQHF. The CDR3 DNA is TGTGCCAGCAGCTCACAAGGTCGGAATCAGCCCCAGCATTTT.

This clonotype was seen ten or more times. This chain links TRBV12-3 or TRBV12-4 with TRBJ2-7; no reliable D call. Deletions cut 3 bases from V and 4 bases from J, with 7 bases between. CDR3 length: 12 amino acids. CDR3 nucleotides: TGTGCCAGCAGTTTTAGTCCGTACGAGCAGTACTTC. Translated, it gives CASSFSPYEQYF.

CDR3 protein: CASSLTRDSAYGYTF. The DNA of the CDR3 is TGTGCCAGCAGCTTAACCCGGGACAGTGCCTATGGCTACACCTTC. This sequence joins TRBV7-2 and TRBJ1-2, with 7 bases fitting TRBD1. The CDR3 extends over 15 amino acids. The trim removed 2 bases at V and 4 bases at J, leaving 7 bases unmatched. The germline CDR1 and CDR2 sequences are SGHTA and FQGNSA.

V gene TRBV5-1 combines with J gene TRBJ1-6, with D perhaps matching TRBD1 (6 bases). V was trimmed by 3 bases and J by 0 bases, leaving 10 bases between them. This CDR3 comprises 16 residues. Per germline, CDR1 SGHRS and CDR2 YFSETQ. The DNA of the CDR3 is TGCGCCAGCAGCTACAGGGAGAGCTCCTATAATTCACCCCTCCACTTT. This gives the protein CASSYRESSYNSPLHF. The full variable domain, with the rest looked up from reference TRBV5-1 and TRBJ1-6, is KAGVTQTPRYLIKTRGQQVTLSCSPISGHRSVSWYQQTPGQGLQFLFEYFSETQRNKGNFPGRFSGRQFSNSRSEMNVSTLELGDSALYLCASSYRESSYNSPLHFGNGTRLTVT.

This chain connects TRBV20-1 to TRBJ2-3; no clear D. V gave up 0 bases and J gave up 3 bases, with 7 bases separating them. CDR1 is DFQATT and CDR2 is SNEGSKA in the germline V gene (reference sequence). The CDR3 loop spans 13 amino acids. In DNA form, the CDR3 reads TGCAGTGCTAGAGATGGTGAAACAGATACGCAGTATTTT. Residues: CSARDGETDTQYF.

J is TRBJ2-1 and V is TRBV10-3, with 7 bases matching TRBD2. The junction had 6 bases not matched to a gene; V was cut back by 7 bases and J by 0 bases. The CDR3 runs 15 residues. CDR1 and CDR2 from the germline V gene are ENHRY and SYGVKD. The CDR3 DNA is TGTGCCATCACCGGTGGACTAGGCTCCTACAATGAGCAGTTCTTC. Its translation is CAITGGLGSYNEQFF.

This clonotype was counted between two and nine times. The chain couples TRBV5-1 to TRBJ2-5; TRBD2 matches at 8 bases. Germline V gene sequence: CDR1 SGHRS, CDR2 YFSETQ. The junction had 7 bases not matched to a gene; V was cut back by 1 base and J by 5 bases. CDR3 size: 15 residues. CDR3 bases: TGCGCCAGCAGCTTGCAAGCGGGAGCTGGGGAGACCCAGTACTTC. Amino acid sequence: CASSLQAGAGETQYF.

This clonotype was counted between two and nine times. The genes are TRBV20-1 and TRBJ2-7; unclear D gene. The germline V gene has CDR1 DFQATT and CDR2 SNEGSKA (reference sequence). This CDR3 has 13 amino acids. Trimming pared 6 bases from V and 0 bases from J, leaving 12 bases between. Written as DNA, the CDR3 is TGCAGTGCAAGCCGACCTCTCTCCTACGAGCAGTACTTC. Protein: CSASRPLSYEQYF.

The chain recombines TRBV6-5 with TRBJ2-3; D unclear. The CDR3 consists of 15 residues. CDR1 and CDR2 (germline): MNHEY, SVGAGI. V was pared by 2 bases and J by 0 bases, with 9 bases between. CDR3: CASSYNYRSTDTQYF. The DNA of the CDR3 is TGTGCCAGCAGTTACAACTACCGTAGCACAGATACGCAGTATTTT.

Ten or more counts support this clonotype. This chain joins TRBV12-3 or TRBV12-4 and TRBJ2-3; TRBD2 agrees at 7 bases. This CDR3 contains 15 residues. J gave up 2 bases and V 3 bases, and 5 bases lay outside the gene matches. CDR3 sequence: CASSLGGRATDTQYF. The CDR3 nucleotides are TGTGCCAGCAGTTTGGGAGGGAGGGCCACAGATACGCAGTATTTT.

The J gene is TRBJ2-7, the V gene TRBV20-1; unclear D gene. This CDR3 contains 15 residues. Germline values: CDR1 DFQATT, CDR2 SNEGSKA (reference sequence). Deletions cut 0 bases from V and 2 bases from J, with 14 bases between. CDR3 nucleotide sequence: TGCAGTGCTAGAGATTTTAGGACCGCTACCTACGAGCAGTACTTC. Translated: CSARDFRTATYEQYF.

This sequence joins TRBV7-3 and TRBJ2-1, with D uncertain. Trimming pared 2 bases from V and 12 bases from J, leaving 11 bases between. CDR1 SGHTA and CDR2 FQGTGA come from the germline V gene. This CDR3 region has 12 residues. The CDR3 DNA reads as TGTGCCAGCAGCTTACCCCCTTTAGGGCAGTTCTTC. Encoded protein: CASSLPPLGQFF.